This TCR beta chain appears in the sequencing data of a study of blood T cell repertoires in COVID-19. Whole-study context: Material from acute and convalescent COVID-19 was sourced from the United States, Italy and Spain. Sources were T cells, B-cell-depleted T cells, or PBMCs; the material itself was cDNA or gDNA.

J gave up 8 bases and V 2 bases, and 3 bases lay outside the gene matches. Germline CDR1 is SQVTM and CDR2 is ANQGSEA. CDR3 length: 13 residues. In the original workflow: Estimated nucleated cell counts came from reference gene primer amplification. Data came from immunoSEQ multiplex PCR; TCRdb stores just in-frame clones and leaves some out. That table gives V, J and clone size, and the DNA gave D and trimming. The sample lists 190,000 or so clones; roughly 90% were seen once. The chain recombines TRBV29-1 with TRBJ2-1, with 10 positions matching TRBD2. The sample taken for sequencing was peripheral blood. The source is a man aged 50-60 years with acute or convalescent COVID-19. The CDR3 loop reads CSVELAGEDEQFF. The CDR3 bases are TGCAGCGTTGAACTAGCGGGAGAAGATGAGCAGTTCTTC.